Sequencing of this T cell receptor (beta chain) was carried out in a study of shared clonotypes between healthy human individuals. Overall study: For every donor, three CD4 naive, three CD4 memory, two CD8 naive and one CD8 memory plates were used.

Profiling relied on immunoSEQ multiplex PCR, and the TCRdb table lists in-frame clones only, not all of them. The sample includes millions of clones, 85% to 95% of them seen just once. CD45RO-negative CD8 cells positively selected for CCR7 made up the naive population, which excluded terminally differentiated effector memory CD45RA+ cells. Adult donors, all healthy and HIV-negative, had no recent acute infections or vaccinations. J was trimmed by 6 bases and V by 4 bases; bases with no gene match: 7. Germline loops: CDR1 MDHEN, CDR2 SYDVKM. The length of the CDR3 is 15 residues. The chain carries TRBV28 and TRBJ2-1; 9 nucleotides line up with TRBD1. The receptor comes from a man between 18 and 29 years old in good health. Some clones in this sample may be carry-over from other donors' samples. Sequenced sample: naive CD8+ T cells from PBMCs. This CDR3 is CASSYRGQGGNEQFF. CDR3 bases: TGTGCCAGCAGTTATAGGGGACAGGGTGGCAATGAGCAGTTCTTC.